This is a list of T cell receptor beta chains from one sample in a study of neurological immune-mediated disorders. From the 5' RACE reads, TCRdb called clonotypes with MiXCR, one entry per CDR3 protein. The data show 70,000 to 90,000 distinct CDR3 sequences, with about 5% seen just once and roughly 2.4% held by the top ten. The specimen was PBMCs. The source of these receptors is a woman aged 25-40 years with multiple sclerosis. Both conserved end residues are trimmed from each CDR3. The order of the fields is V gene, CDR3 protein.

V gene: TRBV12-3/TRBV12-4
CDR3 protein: ASRQLGGGPYNEQF

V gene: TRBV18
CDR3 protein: ASSHATSKYEQY

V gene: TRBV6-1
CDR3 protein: ASSEMSAGNSGNTIY

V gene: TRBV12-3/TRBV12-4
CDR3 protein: ASSPGRGQGVETQY

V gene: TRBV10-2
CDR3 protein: ASGLGHIFNYGYT

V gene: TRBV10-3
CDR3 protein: AISESLGQGARNF

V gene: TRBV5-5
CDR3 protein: ASSRDRGDQPQH

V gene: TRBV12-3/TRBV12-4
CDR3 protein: ASTPGTGYNQPQH

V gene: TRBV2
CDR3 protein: ASSDLGREDTQY

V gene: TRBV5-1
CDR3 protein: ASSVAGTGGSPLH

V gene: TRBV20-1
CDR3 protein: SARSEQGVGETQY

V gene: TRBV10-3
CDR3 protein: AYRSSGANVLT

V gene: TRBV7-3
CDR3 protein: ASSAGLAPETQY

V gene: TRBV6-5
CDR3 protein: ASSLQGSAGQPQH

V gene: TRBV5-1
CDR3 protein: ASSYGQQETQY

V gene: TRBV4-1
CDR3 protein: ASSQVSGGRYTEAF

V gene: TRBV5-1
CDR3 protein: ASSLAHSYEQY

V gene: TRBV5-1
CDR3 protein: ASSFGLVGETQY

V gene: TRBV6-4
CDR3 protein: ASSDRAGDTGELF

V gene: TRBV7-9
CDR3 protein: ASSLQQETQY

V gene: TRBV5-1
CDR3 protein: ASSRGQGTAAPLIAF

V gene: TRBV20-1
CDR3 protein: SARTTTGEQF

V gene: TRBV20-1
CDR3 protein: SALDRRQGLETQY

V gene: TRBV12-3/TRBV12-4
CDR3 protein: ASSGGQAYYGYT

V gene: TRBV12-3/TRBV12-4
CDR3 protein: ASTRGGPGNTGELF

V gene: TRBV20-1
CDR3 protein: SARSSYNSPLH

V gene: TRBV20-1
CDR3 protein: SARVPGRGPRNEQF

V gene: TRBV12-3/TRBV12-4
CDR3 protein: ASSPGMTGQETQY

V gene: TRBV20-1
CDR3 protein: SARDPTVAAGELF

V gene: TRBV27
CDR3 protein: ASSKQTGTGNTIY

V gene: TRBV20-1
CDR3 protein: SASQGVSVTETQY

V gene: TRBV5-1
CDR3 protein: ASNLQASTDTQY

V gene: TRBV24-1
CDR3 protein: ATSGGQGRSSYNEQF

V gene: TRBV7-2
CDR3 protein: ASSFNQREETQY

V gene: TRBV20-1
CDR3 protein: SARDPSTQSYEQY